This T cell receptor beta chain was sequenced in a study of CD4 T cells in relation to SARS-CoV-2 and coronaviruses (dated by TCRdb to about 2021). In terms of the full investigation: In the ViraFEST assay, PBMCs were cultured with antigen for about eleven days, after which TCR beta CDR3s were sequenced to identify antigen-specific clonal expansions. A different TCR-beta assay, based on Illumina, was used to sequence expansion assays from other donors in the study. At the level of individual TCR clonotypes, the study measured memory CD4+ T cell crossreactivity between SARS-CoV-2 spike protein and common cold coronavirus spike proteins. The negative reference condition was either a culture with an HIV-1 Nef peptide pool or a culture with no peptide. The Adaptive Biotechnologies TCR-sequencing kit was used for samples from three pre-COVID donors and for the naive versus memory experiments, whereas the other data were Illumina-based. Using patient-derived lymphoblastoid cell lines, the shared crossreactive spike epitopes were mapped to their HLA restriction. Study-wide conclusions, independent of this receptor: The study was limited by small numbers of patients and tested TCRs. Significantly weaker SARS-CoV-2-driven expansion was shown by crossreactive clones than by monoreactive clones, consistent with antigenic imprinting. Roughly 67% of donors had memory CD4+ clonotypes that crossrecognized SARS-CoV-2 and at least one common cold coronavirus spike. Since the crossreactivity analysis centred on spike protein, crossreactivity against other viral proteins was not assessed. Because no donor provided both pre-pandemic and post-infection samples, tracing the source of pre-existing responses was limited.

Only one count was recorded for this clone. The antigen it recognizes is unknown. No base qualities exist here, and no much larger clone lies one base off it. CD4+ T cells from unexposed donors were collected before the COVID-19 pandemic (2011-2018). After 10 to 11 days of culture, CD4+ T cells were isolated with the EasySep CD4+ T cell isolation kit. As far as cell numbers permitted, CD4+ T cells from unexposed donors were tested for reactivity against SARS-CoV-2 S and N as well as four spike pools from common cold coronaviruses. Approximately 2 million PBMCs per well were cultured in IMDM with roughly 5% human AB serum and around 10 IU/ml IL-2. Half of the culture medium was replaced with fresh IL-2-containing medium on days 3 and 7. Each peptide culture condition was generally run in triplicate replicate wells. Leukapheresis product for the unexposed donors was bought commercially. Ficoll-Paque PLUS gradient centrifugation was used to isolate PBMCs from either whole blood or leukapheresis product. PBMCs were either cryopreserved at -140°C or used fresh in the expansion assay. The QIAamp Micro DNA Kit was used to extract genomic DNA from the CD4+ T cells.

Library creation used the immunoSEQ multiplex PCR assay. The study's processing was this. Preprocessing removed nonproductive sequences and CDR3s not starting with C, not ending with F or W, or shorter than 7 amino acids. Antigen-specific clonotypes were called with the MANAFEST web app on the basis of expansion relative to the reference and to other culture wells. To be counted as positive, a clone had to show significant expansion compared with the reference culture, at an FDR below 0.05, in 2 of 3 replicate wells. A further requirement for positive clones was significant expansion compared with all other tandem wells, along with an odds ratio above 5. After three terminal residues were trimmed from each end, CDR3 homology was quantified as pairwise Levenshtein distance using the stringdist R package. Not all clones reach the TCRdb copy of this immuneACCESS table, which keeps in-frame sequences only. Checked studies attribute under half of the gap to unresolved V genes and leave the rest unexplained. V, J and clone size are those of that table, while D and trimming were read from the DNA. The sample table records about 20,000 clones; around 66% of these occur just once. The top ten clonotypes cover 11% of the sample.

The germline ends are 9 bases apart after V is trimmed by 3 bases and J by 0 bases. For CDR1 and CDR2, the germline V gene lists MNHEY and SVGEGT. The CDR3, from cysteine to phenylalanine, totals 14 residues. The read is trimmed to its CDR3 DNA, 42 bases read in frame from base 1. The source material was CD4+ T cells from PBMCs, cultured in vitro. Rearrangement joined TRBV6-2 or TRBV6-3 to TRBJ2-7; tentative D gene TRBD2, with 5 bases matching. The clonotype originates from a human donor in good health. CDR3 reads: CASSYRESSYEQYF. The DNA sequence reads TGTGCCAGCAGTTATAGGGAGAGCTCCTACGAGCAGTACTTC.